The clone carrying this T cell receptor (beta chain) has more than one count but fewer than ten. Its antigen is not identified. This specimen comes from a study of vaccination and CD4 T cells after COVID-19. Study overall: Each participant underwent a two-dose regimen of either the BNT162b2 or the mRNA-1273 vaccine. Collection of post-vaccine samples followed dose two by a median approximately 76 days, spanning a range of 14 to 241.

Treatment reported: 10-day PBMC culture with coronavirus spike peptide pools or control peptides (ViraFEST assay). The V end was cut by 6 bases, the J end by 8 bases, with 22 bases between. Germline V lookup: CDR1 LNHDA, CDR2 SQIVND (reference sequence). CDR3 length equals 15 residues. An Oncomine TCR Beta short-read assay was used to sequence the DNA from cultured CD4+ T cells. Genomic DNA from cultured CD4+ T cells was extracted. TCRdb reprocessed the PCR reads via MiXCR and lists one record per CDR3 protein. Here the sample spans roughly 14,000 distinct CDR3 sequences, about 33% being singletons. The source material was CD4+ T cells from blood, cultured in vitro, sampled after SARS-CoV-2 vaccination. This clonotype was obtained from a human donor who had recovered from COVID-19. This chain links TRBV19 with TRBJ1-2; tentative D call: TRBD1 (5 bases). The CDR3 DNA is TGTGCCAGTAGAACCCGCCCGGGACGCTCCCGGGGCTACACCTTC. Its protein is CASRTRPGRSRGYTF.